The clone carrying this TCR beta chain was counted a single time. Germline V CDR1 and CDR2: SGHRS, YFSETQ. V was shortened by 0 bases and J by 15 bases, with 10 bases between the two germline ends. The CDR3 has 11 residues. This specimen comes from a study of T cell changes during pregnancy in multiple sclerosis. Method: immunoSEQ multiplex PCR; TCRdb's copy keeps in-frame clones and lacks some. The sample has roughly 68,000 clones; under 95% are singletons. The clonotype comes from a female donor in good health, enrolled as a control in a pregnancy study. The rearrangement uses TRBV5-1 and TRBJ2-1; D might be TRBD2 (5 bases). Here the sequenced sample was peripheral blood, taken in the second trimester of pregnancy. CDR3 in DNA: TGCGCCAGCAGCTTGGATTCTAGCTCGTTCTTC. Protein: CASSLDSSSFF.